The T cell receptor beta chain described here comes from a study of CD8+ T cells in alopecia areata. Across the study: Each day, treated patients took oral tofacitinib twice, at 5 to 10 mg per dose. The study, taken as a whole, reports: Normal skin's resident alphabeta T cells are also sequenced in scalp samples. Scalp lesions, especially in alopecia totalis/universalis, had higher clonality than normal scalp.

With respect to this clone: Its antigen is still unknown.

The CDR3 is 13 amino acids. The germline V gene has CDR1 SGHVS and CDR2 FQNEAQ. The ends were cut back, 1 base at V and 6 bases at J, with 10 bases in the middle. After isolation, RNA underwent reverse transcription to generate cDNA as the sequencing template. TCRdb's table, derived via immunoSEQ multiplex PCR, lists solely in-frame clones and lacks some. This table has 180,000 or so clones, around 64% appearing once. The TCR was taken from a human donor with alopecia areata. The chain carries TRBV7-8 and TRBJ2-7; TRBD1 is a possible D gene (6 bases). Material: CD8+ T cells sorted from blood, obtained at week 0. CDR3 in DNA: TGTGCCAGCAGCTTAGGACAGGCCCTCGAGCAGTACTTC. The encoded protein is CASSLGQALEQYF.